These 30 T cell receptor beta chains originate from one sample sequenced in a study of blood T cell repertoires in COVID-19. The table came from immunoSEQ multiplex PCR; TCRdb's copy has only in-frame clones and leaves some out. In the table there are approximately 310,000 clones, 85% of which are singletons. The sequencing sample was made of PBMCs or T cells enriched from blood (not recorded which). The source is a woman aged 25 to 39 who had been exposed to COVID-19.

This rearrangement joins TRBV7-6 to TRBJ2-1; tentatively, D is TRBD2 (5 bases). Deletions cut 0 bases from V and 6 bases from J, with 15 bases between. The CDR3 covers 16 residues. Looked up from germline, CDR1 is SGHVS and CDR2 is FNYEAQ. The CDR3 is CASSLAGNRNLNEQFF. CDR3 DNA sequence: TGTGCCAGCAGCTTAGCCGGGAACCGAAACCTCAATGAGCAGTTCTTC.

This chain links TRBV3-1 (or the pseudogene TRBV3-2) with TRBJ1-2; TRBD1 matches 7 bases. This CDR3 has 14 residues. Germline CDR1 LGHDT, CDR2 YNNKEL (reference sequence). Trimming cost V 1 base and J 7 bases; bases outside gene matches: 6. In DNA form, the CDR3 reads TGTGCCAGCAGCCAAGTGCAAGACAGGGTTGGCTACACCTTC. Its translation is CASSQVQDRVGYTF.

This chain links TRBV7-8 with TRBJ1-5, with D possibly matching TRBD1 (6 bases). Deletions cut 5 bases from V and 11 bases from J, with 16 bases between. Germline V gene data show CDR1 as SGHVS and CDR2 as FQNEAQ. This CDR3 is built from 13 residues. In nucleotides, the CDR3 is TGTGCCAGCAGCCCAGACCGACAGGAGGCCCAGCATTTT. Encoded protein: CASSPDRQEAQHF.

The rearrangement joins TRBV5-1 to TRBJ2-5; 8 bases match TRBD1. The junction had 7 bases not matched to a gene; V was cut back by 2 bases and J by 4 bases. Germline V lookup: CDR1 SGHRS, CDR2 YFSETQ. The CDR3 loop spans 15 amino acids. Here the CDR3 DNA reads TGCGCCAGCAGCTTTAGACAGGGGAGGCTAGAGACCCAGTACTTC. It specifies CASSFRQGRLETQYF.

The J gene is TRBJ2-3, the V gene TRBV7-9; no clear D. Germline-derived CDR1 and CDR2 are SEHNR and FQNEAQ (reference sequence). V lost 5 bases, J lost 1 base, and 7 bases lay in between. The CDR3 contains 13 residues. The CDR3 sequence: CASSDIRTDTQYF. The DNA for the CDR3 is TGTGCCAGCAGCGACATCCGCACAGATACGCAGTATTTT.

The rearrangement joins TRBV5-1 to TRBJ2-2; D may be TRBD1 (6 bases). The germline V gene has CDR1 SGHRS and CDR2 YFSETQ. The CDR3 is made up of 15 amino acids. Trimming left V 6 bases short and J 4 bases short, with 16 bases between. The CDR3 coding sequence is TGCGCCAGCACTCCGGGACACGGCAGCACCGGGGAGCTGTTTTTT. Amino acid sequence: CASTPGHGSTGELFF.

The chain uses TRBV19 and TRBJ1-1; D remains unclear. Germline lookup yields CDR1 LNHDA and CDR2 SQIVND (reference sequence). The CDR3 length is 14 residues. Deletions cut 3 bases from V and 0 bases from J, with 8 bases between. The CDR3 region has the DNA TGTGCCAGTAGTATCGGGTCGATGAACACTGAAGCTTTCTTT. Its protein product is CASSIGSMNTEAFF.

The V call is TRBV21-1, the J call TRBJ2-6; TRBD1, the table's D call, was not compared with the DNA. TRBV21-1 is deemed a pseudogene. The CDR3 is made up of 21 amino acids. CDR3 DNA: TGTGCCAGCAGCAAAAAAGGGACAGGGAGACTGAGGATCTCTGGGGCCAACGTCCTGACTTTC. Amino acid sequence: CASSKKGTGRLRISGANVLTF.

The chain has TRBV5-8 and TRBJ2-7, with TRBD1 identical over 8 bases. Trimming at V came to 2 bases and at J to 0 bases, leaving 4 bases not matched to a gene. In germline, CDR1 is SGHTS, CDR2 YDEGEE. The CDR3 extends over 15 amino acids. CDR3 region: CASSFSGTGSYEQYF. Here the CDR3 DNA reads TGTGCCAGCAGCTTCTCCGGGACAGGCTCCTACGAGCAGTACTTC.

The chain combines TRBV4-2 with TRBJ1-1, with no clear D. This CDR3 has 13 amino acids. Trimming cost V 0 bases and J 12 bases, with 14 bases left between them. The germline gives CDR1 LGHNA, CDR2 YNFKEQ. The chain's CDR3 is CASSQDPRRATFF. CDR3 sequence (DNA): TGTGCCAGCAGCCAAGATCCGAGGAGGGCGACTTTCTTT.

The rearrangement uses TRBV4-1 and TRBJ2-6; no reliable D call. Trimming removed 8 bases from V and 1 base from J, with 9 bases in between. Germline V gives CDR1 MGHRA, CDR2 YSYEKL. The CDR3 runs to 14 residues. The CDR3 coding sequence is TGCGCCAGCGGTATAACTTCTGGGGCCAACGTCCTGACTTTC. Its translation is CASGITSGANVLTF.

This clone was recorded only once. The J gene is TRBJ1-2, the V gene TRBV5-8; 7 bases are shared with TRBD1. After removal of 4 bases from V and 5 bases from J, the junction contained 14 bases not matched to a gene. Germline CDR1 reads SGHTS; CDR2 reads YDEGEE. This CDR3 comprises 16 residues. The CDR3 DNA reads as TGTGCCAGCAGCGCCCTAGGTGGGGACAGTTTATATGGCTACACCTTC. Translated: CASSALGGDSLYGYTF. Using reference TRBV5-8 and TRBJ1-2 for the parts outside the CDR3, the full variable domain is EAGVTQSPTHLIKTRGQQATLRCSPISGHTSVYWYQQALGLGLQFLLWYDEGEERNRGNFPPRFSGRQFPNYSSELNVNALELEDSALYLCASSALGGDSLYGYTFGSGTRLTVV.

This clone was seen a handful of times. The DNA of the CDR3 is TGTGCCAGCAGCCATAGACAGGGGGCGTCTTTGAACACCGGGGAGCTGTTTTTT. It is translated as CASSHRQGASLNTGELFF. The chain has TRBV14 and TRBJ2-2, with 10 bases fitting TRBD1. The CDR3 length is 18 residues. The V gene's germline CDR1 is SGHDN and CDR2 FVKESK. V gave up 3 bases and J gave up 1 base; unmatched junction bases: 8.

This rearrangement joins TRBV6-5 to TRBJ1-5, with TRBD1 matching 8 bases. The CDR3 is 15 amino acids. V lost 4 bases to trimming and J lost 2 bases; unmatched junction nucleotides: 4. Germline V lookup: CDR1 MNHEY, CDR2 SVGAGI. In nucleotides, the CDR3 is TGTGCCAGCAGTTCCGAACAGGGGGGCAATCAGCCCCAGCATTTT. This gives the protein CASSSEQGGNQPQHF.

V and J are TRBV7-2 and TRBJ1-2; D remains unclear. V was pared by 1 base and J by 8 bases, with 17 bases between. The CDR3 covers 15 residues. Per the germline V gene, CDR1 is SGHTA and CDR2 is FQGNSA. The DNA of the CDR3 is TGTGCCAGCAGCTTAGAAAAGGGAGGCGGATACGGCTACACCTTC. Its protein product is CASSLEKGGGYGYTF.

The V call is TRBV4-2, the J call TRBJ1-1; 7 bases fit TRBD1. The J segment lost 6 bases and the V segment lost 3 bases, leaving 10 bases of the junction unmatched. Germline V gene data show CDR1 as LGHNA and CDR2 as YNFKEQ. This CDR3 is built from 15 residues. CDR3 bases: TGTGCCAGCAGCCAGAGACAGGGTTGGAGCGCTGAAGCTTTCTTT. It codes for CASSQRQGWSAEAFF.

CDR3 bases: TGTGCCAGCAGCCAAGATCAAAGAGAGCGGGGGGGCTCCGGGGAGCTGTTTTTT. It is translated as CASSQDQRERGGSGELFF. The chain joins TRBV4-2 to TRBJ2-2, with TRBD2 matching 10 bases. This CDR3 has 18 amino acids. Germline assignment: CDR1 LGHNA and CDR2 YNFKEQ. Losses at the gene ends were 0 bases for V and 6 bases for J; bases not matched to a gene: 10.

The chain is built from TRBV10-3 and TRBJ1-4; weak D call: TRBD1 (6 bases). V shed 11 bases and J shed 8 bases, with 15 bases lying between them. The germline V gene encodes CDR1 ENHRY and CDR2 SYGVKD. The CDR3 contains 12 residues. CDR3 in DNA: TGTGCCTCCCGGGACATCGGGGAAAAACTGTTTTTT. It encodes CASRDIGEKLFF.

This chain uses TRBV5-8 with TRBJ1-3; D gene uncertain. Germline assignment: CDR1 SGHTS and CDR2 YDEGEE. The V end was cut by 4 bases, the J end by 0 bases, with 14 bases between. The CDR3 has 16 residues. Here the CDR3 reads CASSAGTFLSGNTIYF. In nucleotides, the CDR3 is TGTGCCAGCAGCGCGGGCACTTTCCTCTCTGGAAACACCATATATTTT.

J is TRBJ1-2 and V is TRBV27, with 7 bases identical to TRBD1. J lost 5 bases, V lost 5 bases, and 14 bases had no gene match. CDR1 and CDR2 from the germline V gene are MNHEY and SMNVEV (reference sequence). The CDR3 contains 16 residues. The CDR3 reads CASSTPGTVPYYGYTF. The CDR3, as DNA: TGTGCCAGCAGTACCCCGGGGACAGTCCCATATTATGGCTACACCTTC.

The CDR3 sequence is CASSHPQGQGISPTEAFF. The DNA of the CDR3 is TGCGCCAGCAGCCACCCTCAAGGGCAGGGTATTTCACCGACTGAAGCTTTCTTT. This rearrangement joins TRBV4-3 to TRBJ1-1; D possibly corresponds to TRBD1 (5 bases). With 3 bases removed from V and 5 bases from J, the gap between germline ends came to 25 bases. The CDR3 totals 18 residues. Germline lookup yields CDR1 LGHNA and CDR2 YSLEER.

CDR3 amino acids: CASSQTSDEQYF. The DNA for the CDR3 is TGTGCCAGCAGCCAGACATCGGACGAGCAGTACTTC. V and J are TRBV14 and TRBJ2-7, with D unresolved. V was cut by 3 bases and J by 5 bases, with 8 bases left in between. The CDR3 loop spans 12 amino acids. CDR1 SGHDN and CDR2 FVKESK come from the germline V gene.

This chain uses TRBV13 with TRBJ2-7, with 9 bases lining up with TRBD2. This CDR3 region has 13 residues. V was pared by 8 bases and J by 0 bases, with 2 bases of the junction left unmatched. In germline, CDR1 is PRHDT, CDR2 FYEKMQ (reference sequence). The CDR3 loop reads CASALAGSYEQYF. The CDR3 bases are TGTGCCAGCGCACTAGCGGGCTCCTACGAGCAGTACTTC.

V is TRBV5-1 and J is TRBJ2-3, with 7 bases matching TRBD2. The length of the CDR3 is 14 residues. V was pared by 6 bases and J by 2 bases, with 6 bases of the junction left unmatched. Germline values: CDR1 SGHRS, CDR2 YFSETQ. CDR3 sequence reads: CASNSGQATDTQYF. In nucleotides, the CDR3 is TGCGCCAGCAATAGCGGGCAGGCCACAGATACGCAGTATTTT.

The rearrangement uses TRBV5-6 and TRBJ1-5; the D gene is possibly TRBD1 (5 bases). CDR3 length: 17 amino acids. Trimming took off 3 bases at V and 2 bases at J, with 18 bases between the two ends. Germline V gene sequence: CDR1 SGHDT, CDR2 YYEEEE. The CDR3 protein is CASSSGIAVRGNQPQHF. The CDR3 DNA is TGTGCCAGCAGCTCCGGTATAGCTGTCAGGGGCAATCAGCCCCAGCATTTT.

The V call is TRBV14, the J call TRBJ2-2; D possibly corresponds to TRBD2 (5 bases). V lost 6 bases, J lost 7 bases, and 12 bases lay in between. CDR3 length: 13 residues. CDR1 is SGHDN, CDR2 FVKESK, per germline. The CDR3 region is CASSLWENGELFF. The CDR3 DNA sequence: TGTGCCAGCAGTCTATGGGAGAACGGGGAGCTGTTTTTT. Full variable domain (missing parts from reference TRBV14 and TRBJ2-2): EAGVTQFPSHSVIEKGQTVTLRCDPISGHDNLYWYRRVMGKEIKFLLHFVKESKQDESGMPNNRFLAERTGGTYSTLKVQPAELEDSGVYFCASSLWENGELFFGEGSRLTVL.

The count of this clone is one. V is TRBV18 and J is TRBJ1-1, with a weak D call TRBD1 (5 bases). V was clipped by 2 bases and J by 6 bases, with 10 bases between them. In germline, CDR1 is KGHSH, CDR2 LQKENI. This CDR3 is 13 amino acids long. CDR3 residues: CASSPGHPPEAFF. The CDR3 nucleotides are TGTGCCAGCTCACCAGGACATCCCCCTGAAGCTTTCTTT.

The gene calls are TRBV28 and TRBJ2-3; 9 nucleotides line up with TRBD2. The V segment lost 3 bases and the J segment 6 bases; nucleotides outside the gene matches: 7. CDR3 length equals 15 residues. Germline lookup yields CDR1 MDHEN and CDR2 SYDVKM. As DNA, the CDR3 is TGTGCCAGCAGTTTCGGCGGGAGGGTTTTGGATACGCAGTATTTT. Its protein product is CASSFGGRVLDTQYF.

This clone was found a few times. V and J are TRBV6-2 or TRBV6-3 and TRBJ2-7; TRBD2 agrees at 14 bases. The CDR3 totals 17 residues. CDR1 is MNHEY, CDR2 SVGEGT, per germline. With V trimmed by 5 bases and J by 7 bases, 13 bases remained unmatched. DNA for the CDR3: TGTGCCAGCAGTAGACCGACTAGCGGGGGGGCCCCGCGAGAGCAGTACTTC. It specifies CASSRPTSGGAPREQYF.

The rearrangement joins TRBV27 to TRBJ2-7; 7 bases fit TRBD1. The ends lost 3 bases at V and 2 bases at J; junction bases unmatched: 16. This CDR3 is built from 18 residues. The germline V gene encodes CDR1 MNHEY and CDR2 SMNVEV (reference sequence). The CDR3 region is CASSFAPRQGPNPYEQYF. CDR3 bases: TGTGCCAGCAGTTTTGCCCCTAGACAGGGTCCCAACCCCTACGAGCAGTACTTC.